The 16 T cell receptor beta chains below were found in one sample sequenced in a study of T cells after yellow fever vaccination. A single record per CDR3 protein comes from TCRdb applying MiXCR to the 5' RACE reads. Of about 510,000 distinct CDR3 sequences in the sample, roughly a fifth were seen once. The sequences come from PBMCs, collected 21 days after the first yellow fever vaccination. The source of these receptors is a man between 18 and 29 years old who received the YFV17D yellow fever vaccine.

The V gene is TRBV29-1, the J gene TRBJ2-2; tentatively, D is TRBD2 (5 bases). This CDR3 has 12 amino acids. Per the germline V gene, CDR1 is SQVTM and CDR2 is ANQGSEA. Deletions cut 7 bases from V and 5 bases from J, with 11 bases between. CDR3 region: CSAGEWTGELFF. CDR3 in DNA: TGCAGCGCCGGGGAATGGACCGGGGAGCTGTTTTTT.

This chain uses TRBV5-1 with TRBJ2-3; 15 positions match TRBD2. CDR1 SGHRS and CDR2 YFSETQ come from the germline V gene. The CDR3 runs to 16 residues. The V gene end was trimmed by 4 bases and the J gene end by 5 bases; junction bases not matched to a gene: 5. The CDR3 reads CASSAGLAGGGDTQYF. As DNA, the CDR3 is TGCGCCAGCAGCGCGGGACTAGCGGGGGGCGGAGATACGCAGTATTTT.

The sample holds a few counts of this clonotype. Here the CDR3 DNA reads TGTGCCAGCAGTTCAGCGCGGGGGGAGGATACGCAGTATTTT. Residues: CASSSARGEDTQYF. The chain joins TRBV12-3 or TRBV12-4 to TRBJ2-3; 8 bases agree with TRBD2. The CDR3 consists of 14 residues. Losses at the gene ends were 4 bases for V and 6 bases for J; bases not matched to a gene: 6.

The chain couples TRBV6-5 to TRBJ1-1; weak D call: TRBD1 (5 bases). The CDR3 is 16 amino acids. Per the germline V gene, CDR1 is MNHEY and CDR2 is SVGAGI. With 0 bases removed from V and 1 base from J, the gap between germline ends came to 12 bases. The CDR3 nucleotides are TGTGCCAGCAGTTACTCGAGTTCCACAGGGAACACTGAAGCTTTCTTT. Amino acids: CASSYSSSTGNTEAFF.

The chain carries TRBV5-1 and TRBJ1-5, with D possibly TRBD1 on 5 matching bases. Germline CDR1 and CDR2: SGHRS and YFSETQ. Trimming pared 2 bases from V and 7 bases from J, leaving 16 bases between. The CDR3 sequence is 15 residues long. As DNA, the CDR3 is TGCGCCAGCAGCTTTTCGGGCGGGGGAGGGCAGCCCCAGCATTTT. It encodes CASSFSGGGGQPQHF.

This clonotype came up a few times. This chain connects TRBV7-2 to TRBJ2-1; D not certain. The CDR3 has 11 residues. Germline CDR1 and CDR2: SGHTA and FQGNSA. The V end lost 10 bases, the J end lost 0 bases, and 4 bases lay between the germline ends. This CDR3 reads CATASYNEQFF. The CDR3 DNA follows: TGTGCCACCGCCTCCTACAATGAGCAGTTCTTC.

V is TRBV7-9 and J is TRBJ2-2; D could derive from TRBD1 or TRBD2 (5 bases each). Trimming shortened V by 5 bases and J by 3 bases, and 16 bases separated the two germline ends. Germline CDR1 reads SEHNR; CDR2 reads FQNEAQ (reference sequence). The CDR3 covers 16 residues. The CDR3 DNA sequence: TGTGCCAGCAGCGGGGCTACCGGGGTCGACACCGGGGAGCTGTTTTTT. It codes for CASSGATGVDTGELFF.

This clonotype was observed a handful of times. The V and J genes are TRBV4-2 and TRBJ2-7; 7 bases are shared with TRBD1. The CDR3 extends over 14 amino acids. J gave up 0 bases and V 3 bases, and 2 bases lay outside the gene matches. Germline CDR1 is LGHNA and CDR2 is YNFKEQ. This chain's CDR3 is CASSQRQGSYEQYV. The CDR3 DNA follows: TGTGCCAGCAGCCAGAGACAGGGCTCCTACGAGCAGTACGTC.

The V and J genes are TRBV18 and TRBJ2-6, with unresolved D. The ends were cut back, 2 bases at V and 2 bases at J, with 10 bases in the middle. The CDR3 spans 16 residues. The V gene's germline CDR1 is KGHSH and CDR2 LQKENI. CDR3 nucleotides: TGTGCCAGCTCACCAGTTATTGGTGCTGGGGCCAACGTCCTGACTTTC. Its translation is CASSPVIGAGANVLTF.

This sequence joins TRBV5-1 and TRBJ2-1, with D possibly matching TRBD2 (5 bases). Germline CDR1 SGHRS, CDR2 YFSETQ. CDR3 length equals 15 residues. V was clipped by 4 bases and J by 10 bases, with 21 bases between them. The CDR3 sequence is CASSPGPPISGEQFF. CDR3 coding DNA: TGCGCCAGCAGCCCCGGGCCCCCAATCTCGGGGGAGCAGTTCTTC.

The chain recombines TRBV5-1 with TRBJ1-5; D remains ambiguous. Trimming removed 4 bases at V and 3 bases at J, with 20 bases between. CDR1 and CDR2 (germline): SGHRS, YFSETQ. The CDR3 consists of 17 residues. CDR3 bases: TGCGCCAGCAGCCTCGGACCGCGTAGATCTATCAATCAGCCCCAGCATTTT. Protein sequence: CASSLGPRRSINQPQHF.

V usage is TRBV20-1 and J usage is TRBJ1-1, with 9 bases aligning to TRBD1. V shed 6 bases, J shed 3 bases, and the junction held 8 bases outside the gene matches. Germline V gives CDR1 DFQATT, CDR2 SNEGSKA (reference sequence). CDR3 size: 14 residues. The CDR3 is CSARNRGLYTEAFF. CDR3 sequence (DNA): TGCAGTGCCAGAAACAGGGGGCTTTACACTGAAGCTTTCTTT.

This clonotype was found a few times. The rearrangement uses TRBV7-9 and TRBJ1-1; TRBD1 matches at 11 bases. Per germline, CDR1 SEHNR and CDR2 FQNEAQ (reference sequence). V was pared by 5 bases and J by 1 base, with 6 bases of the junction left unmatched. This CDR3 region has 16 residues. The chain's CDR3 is CASSQGQGAGNTEAFF. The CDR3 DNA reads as TGTGCCAGCAGCCAAGGACAGGGGGCGGGGAACACTGAAGCTTTCTTT.

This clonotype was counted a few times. CDR3 sequence reads: CSAIQGLNTEAFF. In DNA, the CDR3 is TGCAGTGCCATACAGGGTCTGAACACTGAAGCTTTCTTT. This chain connects TRBV20-1 to TRBJ1-1; D is perhaps TRBD1 (6 bases). Germline CDR1 reads DFQATT; CDR2 reads SNEGSKA (reference sequence). The CDR3 loop spans 13 amino acids. V dropped 6 bases and J dropped 0 bases, with 11 bases sitting between them.

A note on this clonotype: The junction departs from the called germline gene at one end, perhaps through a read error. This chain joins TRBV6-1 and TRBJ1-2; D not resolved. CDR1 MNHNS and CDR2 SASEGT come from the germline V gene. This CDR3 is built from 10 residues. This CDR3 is CASSEPGPVF. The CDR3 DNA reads TGTGCCAGCAGTGAACCGGGCCCGGTCTTC.

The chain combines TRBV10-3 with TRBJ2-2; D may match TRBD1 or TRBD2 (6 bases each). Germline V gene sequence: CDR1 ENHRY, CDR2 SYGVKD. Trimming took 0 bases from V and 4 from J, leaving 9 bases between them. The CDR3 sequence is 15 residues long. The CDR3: CAISESGGGTGELFF. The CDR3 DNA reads TGTGCCATCAGTGAGTCGGGGGGCGGCACCGGGGAGCTGTTTTTT.